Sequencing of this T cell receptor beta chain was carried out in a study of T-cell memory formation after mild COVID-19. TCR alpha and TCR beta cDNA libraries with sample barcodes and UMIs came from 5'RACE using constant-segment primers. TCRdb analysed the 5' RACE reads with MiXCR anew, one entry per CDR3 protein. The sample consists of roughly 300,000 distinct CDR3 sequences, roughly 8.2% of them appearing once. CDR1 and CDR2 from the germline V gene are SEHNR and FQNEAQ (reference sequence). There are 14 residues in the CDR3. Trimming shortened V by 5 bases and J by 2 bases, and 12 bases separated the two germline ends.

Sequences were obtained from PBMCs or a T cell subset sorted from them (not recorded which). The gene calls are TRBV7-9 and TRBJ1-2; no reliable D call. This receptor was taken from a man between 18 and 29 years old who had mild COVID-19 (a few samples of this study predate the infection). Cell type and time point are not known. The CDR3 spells CASSELRENYGYTF. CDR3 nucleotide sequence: TGTGCCAGCAGCGAGCTCCGGGAGAACTATGGCTACACCTTC.